This TCR beta chain emerged from a study of regulatory T cells in long-lasting Graves disease (dated by TCRdb to the early 2020s). Context from the whole study: In the newly diagnosed Graves' disease group, patients had been taking antithyroid drugs for less than 3 months. Peripheral blood TCR sequencing and RNA sequencing compared persistent Graves' disease patients with newly diagnosed Graves' disease patients. A total of around 33 samples underwent TCR sequencing, from about 13 patients with persistent Graves' disease and roughly 20 patients with newly diagnosed Graves' disease. The study was registered as a clinical trial and conducted in China. What the authors observed across the whole study: Only peripheral blood was studied, because thyroid tissue, the primary lesion, was inaccessible. Sequencing and analysis were limited to the TCR beta chain. Persistent patients shared more public clonotypes among themselves (more than 2,500) than newly diagnosed patients did (approximately 900). Lower TCR Shannon entropy and fewer highly expanded clones were observed in persistent Graves' disease patients than in newly diagnosed patients, which suggested clonal expansion. As a limitation, the authors acknowledged that the small sample size may reduce accuracy. Preferential use of TRBV28, TRBJ1-2 and TRBJ2-5 was observed in persistent disease, whereas TRBV20-1 and TRBJ2-1 were favored in newly diagnosed disease.

The label giving this sample's time point can be read as: newly diagnosed GD, antithyroid drugs for less than 3 months. For both TCR sequencing and RNA sequencing, RNA was extracted from PBMCs in TRIzol. Graves' disease was diagnosed according to American Thyroid Association guidelines. The patients came from an endocrinology department in Xi'an, China. From each patient, around 9 milliliters of peripheral blood was collected into an EDTA anticoagulant tube. PBMCs were isolated by Ficoll Paque Plus density gradient separation without further T cell sorting. An Agilent 2100 Bioanalyzer and agarose gel were used to check RNA quality, while a NanoDrop 2000 measured RNA concentration. The germline V gene sets CDR1 to LGHNA and CDR2 to YNFKEQ. V is clipped by 0 bases and J by 6 bases, and the sequence between their germline boundaries is 12 bases long. Taken from cysteine to phenylalanine, the CDR3 has 15 residues. The sequence is cut down to CDR3 DNA, 45 bases in frame from base 1.

The table lists this clonotype with a few counts. Its antigen is still unknown. Base qualities are not provided; no much larger clone lies one nucleotide away. Receptor libraries were prepared by multiplex PCR. TCRdb shows the sequencer as Illumina HiSeq 4000. CDR3 regions were amplified by Arm-PCR with iRepertoire HTBI primers to construct TCR beta libraries. Before sequencing, the PCR products went through gel purification. The study's processing was this. Gene usage analysis of CDR3 amino acid clonotypes used the approximately 62 TRBV and fewer than 15 TRBJ segments found across samples. COPE and FqMerger were used to merge the filtered high-quality paired reads into contigs. BLAST was used to align contigs to IMGT TRBV, TRBD and TRBJ reference genes, and CDR3 was defined according to IMGT. Any clonotype with a frequency above 0.1% was classified as a highly expanded clone. Shannon entropy served as the measure of repertoire diversity, while the Gini coefficient captured V-J evenness. A clonotype was considered public if more than one individual shared it. The public reads were reanalyzed by TCRdb: fastp trimming at Q25, MiXCR alignment, in-frame beta chains only. Rows matching on CDR3 protein sequence are summarized as one entry with the most common DNA and genes. The V and J calls come from TCRdb's annotation, not from the publication. Here the sample has 350,000 to 550,000 distinct CDR3 sequences; under 15% occur a single time. The ten largest make up 16% of the sample.

These data were also filed under a second study, of T cells in Graves' hyperthyroidism and ophthalmopathy. Per the second study: Graves' hyperthyroidism was defined as stable when no progression to ophthalmopathy occurred over 18 months of follow-up. The hyperthyroidism patients were between 18 and 65 years old and newly diagnosed, with a disease duration of less than 2 months. Any patient with an uncontrolled infection, another autoimmune disease, pregnancy or lactation was excluded. Clinical symptoms, serum thyroxine and TRAb, thyroid ultrasound, and orbital computed tomography formed the basis for the diagnoses. The TCR CDR3 was subjected to a first round of RT-PCR using the HTBI primer set and the Qiagen OneStep RT-PCR kit. Most expanded thyroid clonotypes (frequency above 0.001) were also detected in blood, a finding suggesting that blood repertoires may reflect thyroid immune responses. Ophthalmopathy was separated from stable hyperthyroidism by a 13 V-J signature model, with over 85% sensitivity and roughly 81% specificity obtained in cross-validation and 80%/75% obtained in testing. In validation, the model predicted progression to ophthalmopathy a median of about 6.5 months before onset, with about 64% sensitivity and 72.22% specificity. TCR V-J signatures able to tell the groups apart were searched for in a discovery cohort of 90 to 100 patients, of whom more than 40 had Graves' ophthalmopathy and 55 to 65 had stable Graves' hyperthyroidism. Prospective prediction of ophthalmopathy was tested in an independent validation cohort consisting of 18 hyperthyroidism patients and more than 15 patients who later progressed to ophthalmopathy. The 100 or so discovery patients were randomly split 7:3 into training and test sets. In addition, the study compared T-cell repertoires in thyroid tissue and in blood from several Graves' hyperthyroidism patients. After sampling, hyperthyroidism patients received methimazole starting at 30 mg daily, and ophthalmopathy patients received high-dose intravenous methylprednisolone. A second multiplex PCR round built the libraries, followed by size selection and purification. The libraries were sequenced on an Illumina HiSeq2000 using paired-end 100 bp reads. SOAPnuke was used to process the raw data, removing reads that contained adapters or uncalled bases, had a mean Phred below 15, or lacked an exact match to the constant primer or identifier. High-quality paired reads were merged with COPE v1.2.5, and unique nucleotide sequences were defined as clonotypes. Clonotypes were aligned to IMGT TRBV, TRBD and TRBJ reference segments using MiTCR v1.1. The analysis included only V-J combinations with a frequency above 0.0001, which together covered 99% to 99.2% of the repertoires. The TCS score was defined as F50 (clonal expansion) divided by E x V (chaos), with BLOSUM62-based TCRdist calculated between CDR3 peptides within each V-J. Welch's t-statistics and random forest reduced just over 500 V-J features to 13, which were used in a naive Bayes classifier (R e1071). No statistical method was used to fix the sample size in advance, and group allocation was not hidden from the investigators. TCR Vbeta CDR3 sequencing of 135 peripheral blood samples (roughly 43 ophthalmopathy, under 80 hyperthyroidism and about 17 progressor patients) is reported in the paper.

This receptor was taken from a woman aged 25 to 39 with Graves disease. Donor details come from another sample of the same person, matched by shared clones. The material was peripheral blood mononuclear cells (PBMCs), obtained at new diagnosis, from a patient treated with antithyroid drugs. The chain employs TRBV4-2 and TRBJ1-5, and possibly TRBD1, on 6 matching bases. CDR3 sequence: CASSQDWTDIQPQHF. The DNA is as follows: TGTGCCAGCAGCCAAGATTGGACAGACATTCAGCCCCAGCATTTT.